Listed below are T cell receptor beta chains from one sample, sequenced in a study of blood T cell repertoires in COVID-19. Libraries were prepared by immunoSEQ multiplex PCR; TCRdb keeps only in-frame clonotypes and omits some of them. The table has 65,000 to 70,000 clones, 60% to 80% seen once. Sequenced sample: peripheral blood. The source of these receptors is a man in his sixties with acute or convalescent COVID-19. Both conserved end residues are part of each CDR3. Fields, in order: J gene, clone size, D gene, V gene, CDR3 DNA, CDR3 protein. A D gene is named only where the DNA matches it firmly. The size field is filled for only some rows; it gives once, few, many or a size class.

>TRBJ2-7|once|TRBD1|TRBV7-9
TGTGCCAGCAGCTTAGCGCCAGGGGGCCAGTACTACGAGCAGTACTTC
CASSLAPGGQYYEQYF
>TRBJ2-3|.|TRBD2|TRBV6-2/TRBV6-3
TGTGCCAGCAGTCGGCGGGGGGCTAGCACAGATACGCAGTATTTT
CASSRRGASTDTQYF
>TRBJ2-3|.|TRBD1|TRBV29-1
TGCAGCGGGGAACCGGGACAGGGGGCGGCAGATACGCAGTATTTT
CSGEPGQGAADTQYF
>TRBJ2-2|.|.|TRBV6-2/TRBV6-3
TGTGCCAGCAGTACCTGGGAAGCGGGGAACACCGGGGAGCTGTTTTTT
CASSTWEAGNTGELFF
>TRBJ1-4|.|.|TRBV18
TGTGCCAGCTCACCAATTCGCCAGGGGGAAAAACTGTTTTTT
CASSPIRQGEKLFF
>TRBJ2-7|.|.|TRBV5-4
TGTGCCAGCAGCCTCCGGGACACGGACTACGAGCAGTACTTC
CASSLRDTDYEQYF
>TRBJ1-2|.|.|TRBV29-1
TGCAGCGTTGCGGGGGAAAACTATGGCTACACCTTC
CSVAGENYGYTF
>TRBJ1-2|.|TRBD1|TRBV11-3
TGTGCCAGCAGCTTAGTCGGCAGGGGGAGGAACTATGGCTACACCTTC
CASSLVGRGRNYGYTF
>TRBJ1-1|.|TRBD1|TRBV5-6
TGTGCCAGCAGCTTGAAGTGGGGACAGGGTATGAACACTGAAGCTTTCTTT
CASSLKWGQGMNTEAFF
>TRBJ1-1|.|.|TRBV6-6
TGTGCCAGCAGGGACTACCCGGGTGGTGGGTTCACTGAAGCTTTCTTT
CASRDYPGGGFTEAFF
>TRBJ1-2|.|TRBD1|TRBV5-1
TGCGCCAGCAGCTTGACGGACAGGGCTAACTATGGCTACACCTTC
CASSLTDRANYGYTF
>TRBJ1-1|.|TRBD1|TRBV30
TGTGCCTGGAGTGCATTAGACAGGGGGGGCACTGAAGCTTTCTTT
CAWSALDRGGTEAFF